Below, 27 T cell receptor beta chains from the same sample are listed, as sequenced in a study of blood T cells in healthy people across ages. The use of a sample-barcoded 5' primer and a J-beta primer mix characterized a second PCR of roughly 7 to 11 cycles. Each CDR3 protein is one row after TCRdb ran MiXCR on the 5' RACE reads. Among 550,000 to 750,000 distinct CDR3 sequences listed, around 21% were seen once. Sequences were obtained from blood. The receptor set was obtained from a man aged 65 to 79 in good health.

The chain has TRBV30 and TRBJ1-2, with a possible D match to TRBD1 (5 bases). The CDR3 totals 12 residues. In germline, CDR1 is GTSNPN, CDR2 SVGIG (reference sequence). V was clipped by 3 bases and J by 4 bases, with 9 bases between them. The CDR3 nucleotides read TGTGCCTGGAGCCAGGGAGCCTATGGCTACACCTTC. It is translated as CAWSQGAYGYTF.

This clonotype was counted only a few times. The rearrangement joins TRBV12-3 or TRBV12-4 to TRBJ2-6; no firm D call. V lost 3 bases and J lost 9, with 9 bases in between. The CDR3 totals 13 residues. The CDR3 sequence is CASSLRTVNVLTF. The DNA of the CDR3 is TGTGCCAGCAGTTTGCGAACAGTCAACGTCCTGACTTTC.

The rearrangement links TRBV28 to TRBJ2-1; 8 bases match TRBD2. Germline CDR1 is MDHEN and CDR2 is SYDVKM. CDR3 size: 12 residues. Trimming cost V 3 bases and J 9 bases; bases outside gene matches: 1. The CDR3 region is CASSLLAGEQFF. The CDR3 DNA is TGTGCCAGCAGTTTGCTAGCGGGTGAGCAGTTCTTC.

This clonotype showed up many times. The V call is TRBV3-1, the J call TRBJ1-5; no definite D call. The germline V and J ends were trimmed by 1 base and 8 bases, with 9 bases remaining between them. Germline V gives CDR1 LGHDT, CDR2 YNNKEL (reference sequence). CDR3 length equals 13 residues. Here the CDR3 DNA reads TGTGCCAGCAGCCAAGGAGCAAGGAAGCCCCAGCATTTT. This codes for CASSQGARKPQHF.

The chain uses TRBV3-1 and TRBJ1-2; 7 nucleotides agree with TRBD1. Per the germline V gene, CDR1 is LGHDT and CDR2 is YNNKEL (reference sequence). This CDR3 comprises 16 residues. With 1 base clipped from V and 4 bases from J, the junction kept 9 bases outside the gene matches. CDR3 residues: CASSQVGGGARYGYTF. The DNA of the CDR3 is TGTGCCAGCAGCCAAGTGGGAGGGGGCGCCCGCTATGGCTACACCTTC.

Points on this clonotype: This may arise from a read error, as a much more abundant clone is one base away. This sequence joins TRBV28 and TRBJ2-7; 9 bases line up with TRBD1. This CDR3 spans 14 amino acids. V lost 2 bases and J lost 5; bases outside the gene matches: 4. Germline CDR1 MDHEN, CDR2 SYDVKM. The CDR3 sequence: CASSLGQGSHEQYF. Here the CDR3 DNA reads TGTGCCAGCAGTTTAGGACAGGGGAGCCACGAGCAGTACTTC.

This clonotype appeared a few times. J is TRBJ2-1 and V is TRBV6-2 or TRBV6-3; TRBD1 matches at 9 bases. Germline values: CDR1 MNHEY, CDR2 SVGEGT. Trimming at V came to 7 bases and at J to 4 bases, leaving 11 bases not matched to a gene. This CDR3 is built from 16 residues. The CDR3 reads CASTRGWGQGYNEQFF. Written as DNA, the CDR3 is TGTGCCAGCACCCGCGGGTGGGGACAGGGATACAATGAGCAGTTCTTC.

This clonotype was counted a few times. The V gene is TRBV4-2, the J gene TRBJ2-5, with D possibly TRBD1 on 5 matching bases. CDR1 is LGHNA and CDR2 is YNFKEQ in the germline V gene. The length of the CDR3 is 15 residues. Trimming removed 0 bases from V and 4 bases from J, with 12 bases in between. CDR3 loop: CASSQDGQGLETQYF. The CDR3 coding sequence is TGTGCCAGCAGCCAAGATGGGCAGGGATTAGAGACCCAGTACTTC.

J is TRBJ1-1 and V is TRBV5-1; 7 bases map to TRBD1. CDR3 size: 13 residues. V shed 3 bases and J 4 bases; nucleotides not matched to a gene: 3. CDR1 SGHRS and CDR2 YFSETQ come from the germline V gene. CDR3 amino acids: CASSSGQLTEAFF. The CDR3 DNA sequence: TGCGCCAGCAGCTCGGGACAGCTCACTGAAGCTTTCTTT.

The genes are TRBV29-1 and TRBJ2-3; D gene uncertain. CDR1 and CDR2 from the germline V gene are SQVTM and ANQGSEA. The CDR3 consists of 10 residues. Trimming left V 7 bases short and J 1 base short, with 3 bases between. The CDR3 nucleotides are TGCAGCGAGGGCACAGATACGCAGTATTTT. Its protein product is CSEGTDTQYF.

Concerning this clonotype itself: The junction does not match germline at one end; this may be a read error. The chain is built from TRBV20-1 and TRBJ1-4; the match to TRBD1 covers 9 bases. The germline V gene has CDR1 DFQATT and CDR2 SNEGSKA (reference sequence). The CDR3 has 15 amino acids. CDR3: CSARGRDRAVEKLFF. The CDR3 DNA follows: TGCAGTGCCAGAGGGCGGGACAGGGCCGTGGAAAAGCTGTTTTTT.

The genes are TRBV7-9 and TRBJ1-5; no clear D gene. The CDR3 has 12 residues. V dropped 5 bases and J dropped 7 bases, with 9 bases sitting between them. Per the germline V gene, CDR1 is SEHNR and CDR2 is FQNEAQ (reference sequence). The CDR3 loop is CASSLIGQPQHF. The CDR3 DNA reads TGTGCCAGCAGCCTAATAGGGCAGCCCCAGCATTTT.

This clonotype was recorded many times. This rearrangement joins TRBV29-1 to TRBJ2-5; tentative D call: TRBD1 (5 bases). The CDR3 has 11 amino acids. V dropped 8 bases and J dropped 11 bases, with 18 bases sitting between them. Germline CDR1 and CDR2: SQVTM and ANQGSEA. The CDR3 coding sequence is TGCAGCTCCCTTAGTGGGGCGGAGCAGTACTTC. It translates to CSSLSGAEQYF.

The chain couples TRBV5-1 to TRBJ2-1; D may be TRBD1 or TRBD2 (5 bases each). CDR1 is SGHRS and CDR2 is YFSETQ in the germline V gene. With 4 bases removed from V and 14 bases from J, the gap between germline ends came to 22 bases. The CDR3 covers 14 residues. The CDR3 protein is CASSSIGETSEEFF. The CDR3 DNA sequence: TGCGCCAGCAGCAGTATAGGGGAAACTAGTGAAGAGTTCTTC.

This clonotype was detected a few times. The junction departs from germline at one end; a sequencing error may be responsible. V is TRBV18 and J is TRBJ2-5, with D perhaps matching TRBD1 or TRBD2 (5 bases each). The CDR3 is made up of 15 amino acids. The germline gives CDR1 KGHSH, CDR2 LQKENI. The CDR3 coding sequence is TGTGCCAGCTCGCCACGAGCCAGGGACGGAGAGACCCAGTACTTC. This encodes CASSPRARDGETQYF.

This chain uses TRBV6-5 with TRBJ1-2; no clear D. In germline, CDR1 is MNHEY, CDR2 SVGAGI. CDR3 length: 12 residues. Trimming removed 5 bases at V and 6 bases at J, with 10 bases between. CDR3 region: CASSNHGNGYTF. CDR3 coding DNA: TGTGCCAGCAGTAACCACGGGAATGGCTACACCTTC.

V gene TRBV6-5 combines with J gene TRBJ1-2, with 7 bases fitting TRBD1. CDR1 is MNHEY and CDR2 is SVGAGI in the germline V gene. J lost 5 bases, V lost 6 bases, and 6 bases had no gene match. There are 13 residues in the CDR3. CDR3 region: CASSQDRLYGYTF. The CDR3 DNA sequence: TGTGCCAGCAGCCAGGACAGGTTATATGGCTACACCTTC.

This clonotype was seen repeatedly, ten times or more. The chain uses TRBV20-1 and TRBJ2-7, with D possibly matching TRBD1 (9 bases). Trimming removed 3 bases at V and 6 bases at J, with 18 bases between. The germline CDR1 and CDR2 sequences are DFQATT and SNEGSKA (reference sequence). CDR3 length: 14 residues. This CDR3 reads CSASSGTGSTEQYF. CDR3 DNA: TGCAGTGCTAGTAGCGGGACAGGGTCGACCGAGCAGTACTTC.

This clonotype was seen a few times. The genes are TRBV7-3 and TRBJ2-2, with D possibly matching TRBD1 (6 bases). V shed 0 bases and J shed 4 bases, with 9 bases lying between them. The germline V gene has CDR1 SGHTA and CDR2 FQGTGA. The CDR3 spans 15 residues. The DNA of the CDR3 is TGTGCCAGCAGCTTAACGGCAGGGGTCACCGGGGAGCTGTTTTTT. Protein product: CASSLTAGVTGELFF.

The V and J genes are TRBV20-1 and TRBJ1-2; D is uncertain. CDR1 and CDR2 from the germline V gene are DFQATT and SNEGSKA (reference sequence). Trimming took 1 base from V and 3 from J, leaving 3 bases between them. This CDR3 region has 11 residues. The CDR3 nucleotides are TGCAGTGCTAGAGGGGACTATGGCTACACCTTC. This codes for CSARGDYGYTF.

This clonotype occurred a few times. The chain couples TRBV20-1 to TRBJ2-3, with no clear D. The CDR3 covers 15 residues. Germline-derived CDR1 and CDR2 are DFQATT and SNEGSKA (reference sequence). The ends were cut back, 6 bases at V and 6 bases at J, with 22 bases in the middle. The CDR3: CSATLGYGPTDTQYF. CDR3 DNA: TGCAGTGCCACCCTGGGGTACGGGCCAACGGATACGCAGTATTTT.

This rearrangement joins TRBV28 to TRBJ2-5; 12 nucleotides align to TRBD2. The J call may be faulty, since TRBJ2-7 better matches the DNA end. The CDR3 totals 18 residues. The germline V gene has CDR1 MDHEN and CDR2 SYDVKM. For the CDR3, the DNA is TGTGCCAGCAGTTCGCCGTTGGAGACTAGCGGGAGTTTTTACGAGCAGTACTTC. Translating it yields CASSSPLETSGSFYEQYF.

There are a few counts of this clonotype. This may arise from a read error, as a much more abundant clone is one base away. This sequence joins TRBV27 and TRBJ2-3; a weak D match, TRBD1 (5 bases). The J call is uncertain, as TRBJ1-5 better fits the DNA end. The CDR3 consists of 15 residues. Per the germline V gene, CDR1 is MNHEY and CDR2 is SMNVEV (reference sequence). CDR3 bases: TGTGCCAGCAGTCCGGGACTAGCGGGAGCTGATACGCAGCATTTT. Amino acid sequence: CASSPGLAGADTQHF.

This clonotype was seen at least ten times. The chain has TRBV3-1 and TRBJ2-1; D may be TRBD2 (6 bases). This CDR3 spans 13 amino acids. The germline CDR1 and CDR2 sequences are LGHDT and YNNKEL (reference sequence). The germline V and J ends were trimmed by 4 bases and 7 bases, with 11 bases remaining between them. CDR3 nucleotide sequence: TGTGCCAGCAGCCCCGGAGGGAGGAATGAGCAGTTCTTC. Translated: CASSPGGRNEQFF.

This clonotype has a handful of counts. This chain's CDR3 is CASSIGPFGAFF. The CDR3 DNA reads as TGTGCCAGTAGTATCGGGCCCTTCGGAGCTTTCTTT. The J gene is TRBJ1-1, the V gene TRBV19; D is undetermined. V shed 3 bases and J shed 10 bases, with 12 bases lying between them. The CDR3 sequence is 12 residues long. Germline CDR1 and CDR2: LNHDA and SQIVND (reference sequence).

The chain is built from TRBV29-1 and TRBJ2-5, with 11 bases matching TRBD2. V shed 3 bases and J 4 bases; nucleotides not matched to a gene: 10. Germline CDR1 reads SQVTM; CDR2 reads ANQGSEA. CDR3 size: 16 residues. The DNA for the CDR3 is TGCAGCGTTGATCACGGGCAAGGACTAGCGGGAGAGACCCAGTACTTC. Translated: CSVDHGQGLAGETQYF.

This clonotype showed up just a few times. This sequence joins TRBV6-5 and TRBJ2-1; TRBD1 agrees at 7 bases. This CDR3 has 14 residues. The V gene's germline CDR1 is MNHEY and CDR2 SVGAGI. Trimming cost V 6 bases and J 9 bases; bases outside gene matches: 11. CDR3 loop: CASSRWGQSFEQFF. CDR3 sequence (DNA): TGTGCCAGCAGCAGATGGGGACAGTCCTTTGAGCAGTTCTTC.